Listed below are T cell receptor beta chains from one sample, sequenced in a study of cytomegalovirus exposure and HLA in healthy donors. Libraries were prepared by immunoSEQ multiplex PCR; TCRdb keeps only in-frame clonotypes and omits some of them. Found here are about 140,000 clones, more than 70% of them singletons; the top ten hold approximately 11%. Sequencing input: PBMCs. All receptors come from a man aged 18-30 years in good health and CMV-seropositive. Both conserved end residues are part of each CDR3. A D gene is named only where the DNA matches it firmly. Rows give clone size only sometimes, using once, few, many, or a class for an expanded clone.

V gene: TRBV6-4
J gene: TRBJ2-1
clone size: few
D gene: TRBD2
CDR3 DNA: TGTGCCAGCAGTGACAGTGGCGGGGGCTCCTACAATGAGCAGTTCTTC
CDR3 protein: CASSDSGGGSYNEQFF

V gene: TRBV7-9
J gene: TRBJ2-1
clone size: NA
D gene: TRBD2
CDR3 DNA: TGTGCCAGCAGCTTATGGGTCTCGGCGGGAGGCGGCGGCGATGAGCAGTTCTTC
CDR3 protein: CASSLWVSAGGGGDEQFF

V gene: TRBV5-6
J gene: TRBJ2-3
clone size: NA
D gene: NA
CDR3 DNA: TGTGCCAGCAGCTTGGTAACAGTCACAGATACGCAGTATTTT
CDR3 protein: CASSLVTVTDTQYF

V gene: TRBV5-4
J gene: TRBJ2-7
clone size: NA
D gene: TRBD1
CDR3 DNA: TGTGCCAGCAGCTTTAGGGACAGGGCTCCCTACGAGCAGTACTTC
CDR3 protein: CASSFRDRAPYEQYF

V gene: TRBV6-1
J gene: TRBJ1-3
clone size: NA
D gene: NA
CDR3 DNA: TGTGCCAGCCTTCTAGGAGCCTCTGGAAACACCATATATTTT
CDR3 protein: CASLLGASGNTIYF

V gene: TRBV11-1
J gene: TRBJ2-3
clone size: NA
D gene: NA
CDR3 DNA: TGTGCCAGCAGCTTAGAGAGGCGGGCCACAGATACGCAGTATTTT
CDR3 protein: CASSLERRATDTQYF

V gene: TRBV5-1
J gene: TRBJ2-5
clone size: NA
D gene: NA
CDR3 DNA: TGCGCCAGCAGCTTCCGGGAGACCCAGTACTTC
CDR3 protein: CASSFRETQYF

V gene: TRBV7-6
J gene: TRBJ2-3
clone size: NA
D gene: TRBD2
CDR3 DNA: TGTGCCAGCAGTCGGACTAGCGGGAGTCCAGATACGCAGTATTTT
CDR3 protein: CASSRTSGSPDTQYF

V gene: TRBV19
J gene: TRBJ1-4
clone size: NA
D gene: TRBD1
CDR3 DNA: TGTGCCAGTAGTATCTTGGCAGGGGGAGTTAATGAAAAACTGTTTTTT
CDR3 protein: CASSILAGGVNEKLFF

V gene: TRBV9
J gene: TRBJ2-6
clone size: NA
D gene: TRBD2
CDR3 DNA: TGTGCCAGCAGCGTAGGTCGACTAGCGGGAGCCCACGACCTCTCTGGGGCCAACGTCCTGACTTTC
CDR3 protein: CASSVGRLAGAHDLSGANVLTF

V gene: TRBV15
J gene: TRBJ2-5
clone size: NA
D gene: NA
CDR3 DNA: TGTGCCACCAGCAGAGATCAGCAGGGAGGCCAAGAGACCCAGTACTTC
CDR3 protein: CATSRDQQGGQETQYF

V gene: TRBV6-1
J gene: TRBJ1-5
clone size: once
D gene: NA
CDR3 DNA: TGTGCCAGCAGTGGGACAGGCAATCAGCCCCAGCATTTT
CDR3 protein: CASSGTGNQPQHF

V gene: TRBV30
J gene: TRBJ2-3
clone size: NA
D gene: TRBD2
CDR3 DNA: TGTGCCTGGAGTCTGGGACTAGCGGACCCAGATACGCAGTATTTT
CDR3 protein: CAWSLGLADPDTQYF

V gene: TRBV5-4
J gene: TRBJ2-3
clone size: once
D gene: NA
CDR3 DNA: TGTGCCAGCAGCTACGGACTGGGCGGGGCAGATACGCAGTATTTT
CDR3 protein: CASSYGLGGADTQYF

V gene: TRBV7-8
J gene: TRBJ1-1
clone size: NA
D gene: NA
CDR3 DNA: TGTGCCAGCAGCCCTTGGAGGGTGAACACTGAAGCTTTCTTT
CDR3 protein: CASSPWRVNTEAFF

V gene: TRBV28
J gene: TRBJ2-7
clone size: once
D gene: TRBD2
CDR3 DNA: TGTGCCAGCAGCGGGACTAGCGGGAGGCCCTACGAGCAGTACTTC
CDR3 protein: CASSGTSGRPYEQYF

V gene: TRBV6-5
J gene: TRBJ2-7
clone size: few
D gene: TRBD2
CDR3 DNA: TGTGCCAGCAGTACCCGGGAGGGGCCCTACGAGCAGTACTTC
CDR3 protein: CASSTREGPYEQYF

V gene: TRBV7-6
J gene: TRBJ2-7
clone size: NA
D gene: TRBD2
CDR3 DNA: TGTGCCAGTGAGGAGGCTAGCGGAACCTACGAGCAGTACTTC
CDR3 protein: CASEEASGTYEQYF

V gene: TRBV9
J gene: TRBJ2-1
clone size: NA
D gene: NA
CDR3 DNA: TGTGCCAGCAGCGTTTTCCCGGGACTGAACAATGAGCAGTTCTTC
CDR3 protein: CASSVFPGLNNEQFF

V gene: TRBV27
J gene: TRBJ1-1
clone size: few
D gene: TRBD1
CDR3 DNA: TGTGCCAGCGCCGACCGCCTCACAGCCGGGACAGCCACTGAAGCTTTCTTT
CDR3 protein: CASADRLTAGTATEAFF

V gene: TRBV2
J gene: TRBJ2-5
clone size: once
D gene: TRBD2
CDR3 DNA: TGTGCCAGCAGCCTAGCGGGAAGAGAGACCCAGTACTTC
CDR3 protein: CASSLAGRETQYF

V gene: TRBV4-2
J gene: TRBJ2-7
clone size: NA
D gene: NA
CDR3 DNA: TGTGCCAGCAGCCAAGATTGGGCAGCCTCCTACGAGCAGTACTTC
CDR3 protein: CASSQDWAASYEQYF

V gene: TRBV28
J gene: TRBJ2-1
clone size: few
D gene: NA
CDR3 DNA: TGTGCCAGCAGCGAGCGCGAGTATGGGAGCTCCTACAATGAGCAGTTCTTC
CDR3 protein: CASSEREYGSSYNEQFF

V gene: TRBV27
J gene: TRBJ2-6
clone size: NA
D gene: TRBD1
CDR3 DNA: TGTGCCAGCATGACAGGGTGGTCTGGGGCCAACGTCCTGACTTTC
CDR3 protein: CASMTGWSGANVLTF

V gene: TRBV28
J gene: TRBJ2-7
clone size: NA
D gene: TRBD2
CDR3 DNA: TGTGCCAGCAGTTTAGGGCGGGAGGGGGGGTACGAGCAGTACTTC
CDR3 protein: CASSLGREGGYEQYF

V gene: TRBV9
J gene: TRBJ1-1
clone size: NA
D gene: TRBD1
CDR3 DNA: TGTGCCAGCAGCGCCGGGGGACAGACTGAAGCTTTCTTT
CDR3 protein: CASSAGGQTEAFF

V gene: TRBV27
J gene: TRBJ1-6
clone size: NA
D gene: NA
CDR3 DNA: TGTGCCAGCAGTTCCGGGGGGAGCTCCTATAATTCACCCCTCCACTTT
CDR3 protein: CASSSGGSSYNSPLHF

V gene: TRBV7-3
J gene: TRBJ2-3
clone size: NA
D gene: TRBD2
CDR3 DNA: TGTGCCAGCTCGCGGCTTCCTAGCGGATCAGGGGATACGCAGTATTTT
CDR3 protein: CASSRLPSGSGDTQYF

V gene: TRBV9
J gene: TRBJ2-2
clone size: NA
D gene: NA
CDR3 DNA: TGTGCCAGCAGCGTGGGTTCTAGCGTGAACACCGGGGAGCTGTTTTTT
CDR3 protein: CASSVGSSVNTGELFF

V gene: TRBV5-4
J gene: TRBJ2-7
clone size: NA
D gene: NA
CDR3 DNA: TGTGCCAGCAGCTCTAAAACAGGGAACGAGCAGTACTTC
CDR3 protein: CASSSKTGNEQYF

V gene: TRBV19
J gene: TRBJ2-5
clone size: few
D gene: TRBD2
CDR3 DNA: TGTGCCAGTAGTCTAACGACTAGCGGGTACCAAGAGACCCAGTACTTC
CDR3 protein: CASSLTTSGYQETQYF

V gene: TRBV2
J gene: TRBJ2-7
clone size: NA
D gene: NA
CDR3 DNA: TGTGCCAGCACCCAGGGCGGGATCCGATACGAGCAGTACTTC
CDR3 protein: CASTQGGIRYEQYF

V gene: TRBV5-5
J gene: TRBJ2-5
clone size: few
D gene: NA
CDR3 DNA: TGTGCCAGCAGCTTTCCGGTGTACCAAGAGACCCAGTACTTC
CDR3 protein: CASSFPVYQETQYF

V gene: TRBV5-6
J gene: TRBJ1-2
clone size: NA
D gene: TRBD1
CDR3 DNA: TGTGCCAGCAGCTTGGGGTCAACAGGGGGTTATGGCTACACCTTC
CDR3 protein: CASSLGSTGGYGYTF

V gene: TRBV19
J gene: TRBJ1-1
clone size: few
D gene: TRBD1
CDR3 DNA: TGTGCCAGTACCCCGGGACAGGGGCGGACTGAAGCTTTCTTT
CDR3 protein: CASTPGQGRTEAFF

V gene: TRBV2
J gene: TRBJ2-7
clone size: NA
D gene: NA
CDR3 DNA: TGTGCCAGCAGTAAGCAGGGAACCTACGAGCAGTACTTC
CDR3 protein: CASSKQGTYEQYF

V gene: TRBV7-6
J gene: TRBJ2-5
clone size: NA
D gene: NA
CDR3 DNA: TGTGCCAGCAGCTTAGGGGGGCAGAGTATTCCAGAGACCCAGTACTTC
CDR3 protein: CASSLGGQSIPETQYF

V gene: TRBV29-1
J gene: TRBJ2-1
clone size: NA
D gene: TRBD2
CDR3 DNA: TGCAGCGTTGCGGCGGGAGGGGTGGGGGGTTACAATGAGCAGTTCTTC
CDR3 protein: CSVAAGGVGGYNEQFF

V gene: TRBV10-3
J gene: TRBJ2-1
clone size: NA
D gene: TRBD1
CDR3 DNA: TGTGCCATCAGACTCGGGACAGGACTCAAATTCCGCACGGATGAGCAGTTCTTC
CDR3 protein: CAIRLGTGLKFRTDEQFF

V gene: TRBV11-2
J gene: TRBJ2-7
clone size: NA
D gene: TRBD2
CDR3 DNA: TGTGCCAGCAGCTTATATTCCGGGGGGGTCACGCACTACGAGCAGTACTTC
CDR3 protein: CASSLYSGGVTHYEQYF

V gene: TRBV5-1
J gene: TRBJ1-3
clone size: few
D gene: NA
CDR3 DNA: TGCGCCAGCAGCTTGAGGACAGACACCATATATTTT
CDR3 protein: CASSLRTDTIYF

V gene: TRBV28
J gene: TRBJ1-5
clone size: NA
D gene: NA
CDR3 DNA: TGTGCCAGCGCGGACAAGCCCTATAGCAATCAGCCCCAGCATTTT
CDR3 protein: CASADKPYSNQPQHF

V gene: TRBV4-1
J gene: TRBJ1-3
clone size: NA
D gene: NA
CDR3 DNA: TGCGCCAGCAGCCGTTACAGGGACTCTGGAAACACCATATATTTT
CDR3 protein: CASSRYRDSGNTIYF

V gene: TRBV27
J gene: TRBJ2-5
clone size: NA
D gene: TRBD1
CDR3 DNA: TGTGCCAGCAGCTTTAGGACAGGCCAAGAGACCCAGTACTTC
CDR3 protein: CASSFRTGQETQYF

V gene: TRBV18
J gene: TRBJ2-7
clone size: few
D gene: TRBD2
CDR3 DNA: TGTGCCAGCTCACCGGAGGGAGCGGGAGCAAGGGTCTCCTACGAGCAGTACTTC
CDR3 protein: CASSPEGAGARVSYEQYF

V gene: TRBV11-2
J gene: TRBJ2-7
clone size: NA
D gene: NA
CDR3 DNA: TGTGCCAGCAGCTTAGGGATTAGCGCCTACGAGCAGTACTTC
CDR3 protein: CASSLGISAYEQYF

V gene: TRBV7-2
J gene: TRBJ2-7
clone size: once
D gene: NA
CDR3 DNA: TGTGCCAGCAGCTTAGTTTCCGACGAGCAGTACTTC
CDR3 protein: CASSLVSDEQYF

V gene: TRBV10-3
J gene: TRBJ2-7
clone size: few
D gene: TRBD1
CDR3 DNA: TGTGCCAGAGGCAAAGCCGACAGGGGGCGCCCAAAGCAGTACTTC
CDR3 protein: CARGKADRGRPKQYF

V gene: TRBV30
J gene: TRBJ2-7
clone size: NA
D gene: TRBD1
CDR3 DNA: TGTGCCTGTGACAGGGGCCCCCGGTCCTACGAGCAGTACTTC
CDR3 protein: CACDRGPRSYEQYF

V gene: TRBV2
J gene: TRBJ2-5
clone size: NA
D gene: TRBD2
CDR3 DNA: TGTGCCAGCACGCTAGCGGGATATTTGGAGACCCAGTACTTC
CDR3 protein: CASTLAGYLETQYF

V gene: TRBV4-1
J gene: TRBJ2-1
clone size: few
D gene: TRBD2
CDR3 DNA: TGCGCCAGCAGCCAAGATATGACGGGAGGGGATGAGCAGTTCTTC
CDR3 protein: CASSQDMTGGDEQFF

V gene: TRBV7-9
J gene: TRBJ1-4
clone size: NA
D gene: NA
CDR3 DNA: TGTCCCAGCAGCTTCTACAGCCCGTCTAATGAAAAACTGTTTTTT
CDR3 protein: CPSSFYSPSNEKLFF

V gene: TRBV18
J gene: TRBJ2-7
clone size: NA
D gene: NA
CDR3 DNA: TGTGCCAGCTCACCCGGGGAGCTCAGGATGGGCTACGAGCAGTACTTC
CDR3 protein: CASSPGELRMGYEQYF

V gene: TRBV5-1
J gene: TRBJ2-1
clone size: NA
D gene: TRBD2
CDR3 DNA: TGCGCCAGCAGCGGGAGGGCCAATAATGAGCAGTTCTTC
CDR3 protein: CASSGRANNEQFF

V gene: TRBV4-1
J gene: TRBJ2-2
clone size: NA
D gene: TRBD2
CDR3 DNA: TGCGCCAGCAGCCAGGGACTAGCCCGCACCGGGGAGCTGTTTTTT
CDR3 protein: CASSQGLARTGELFF